This is a list of T cell receptor beta chains from one sample in a study of OX40 agonist ivuxolimab in advanced cancers. Assay used: immunoSEQ multiplex PCR; TCRdb lists only in-frame clones, some missing. The table shows some 64,000 clones, with 70% to 90% occurring only once. Material: CD4+ or CD8+ T cells sorted from blood, obtained in a trial of the OX40 agonist ivuxolimab. The receptors were sampled from an adult with an advanced solid tumor such as melanoma, head and neck, liver or kidney cancer. Each CDR3 is given with its conserved first and last residue. A D gene is named only where the DNA matches it firmly. Clone size appears in some rows only: once, few, many, or a class for an expanded clone.

j_call d_call clone_size v_call cdr3_aa cdr3_nt
TRBJ1-5 NA NA TRBV7-9 CASSQDVRQPQHF TGTGCCAGCAGCCAGGACGTTAGGCAGCCCCAGCATTTT
TRBJ2-1 NA NA TRBV27 CASSFRISVNEQFF TGTGCCAGCAGTTTCCGCATCTCAGTTAATGAGCAGTTCTTC
TRBJ2-3 NA once TRBV5-4 CASSPRQSTDTQYF TGTGCCAGCAGCCCGCGACAGAGCACAGATACGCAGTATTTT
TRBJ1-2 NA NA TRBV5-1 CASSLEGAANYGYTF TGCGCCAGCAGCTTGGAAGGGGCCGCAAACTATGGCTACACCTTC
TRBJ2-2 TRBD1 NA TRBV7-9 CASSLKAGGNTGELFF TGTGCCAGCAGCTTAAAAGCAGGGGGGAACACCGGGGAGCTGTTTTTT
TRBJ2-7 NA NA TRBV10-3 CAISEEGLGTWFPEQYF TGTGCCATCAGTGAGGAGGGGCTGGGTACCTGGTTTCCCGAGCAGTACTTC
TRBJ2-3 NA NA TRBV28 CASQGAGLQTDTQYF TGTGCCTCACAGGGTGCTGGACTACAAACAGATACGCAGTATTTT
TRBJ2-1 NA NA TRBV10-3 CAISESDRDNEQFF TGTGCCATCAGTGAGTCGGACAGAGACAATGAGCAGTTCTTC
TRBJ2-7 TRBD1 NA TRBV5-1 CASSLALDRATYEQYF TGCGCCAGCAGCTTGGCCCTGGACAGGGCGACCTACGAGCAGTACTTC
TRBJ1-2 TRBD1 NA TRBV27 CASSLGGTGNYGYTF TGTGCCAGCAGTTTAGGGGGGACAGGGAACTATGGCTACACCTTC
TRBJ2-1 TRBD2 NA TRBV11-3 CASSSRLAGGDGEQFF TGTGCCAGCAGCTCCCGACTAGCGGGGGGGGACGGTGAGCAGTTCTTC
TRBJ1-4 TRBD1 once TRBV5-1 CASSLLGTGQEKLFF TGCGCCAGCAGCTTGCTCGGGACAGGGCAGGAAAAACTGTTTTTT
TRBJ2-7 NA NA TRBV2 CASSQRGALSSYEQYF TGTGCCAGCAGCCAAAGGGGGGCTCTAAGCTCCTACGAGCAGTACTTC
TRBJ1-4 TRBD1 NA TRBV11-2 CASNPRDSNEKLFF TGTGCCAGCAACCCCCGGGACAGCAATGAAAAACTGTTTTTT
TRBJ2-1 TRBD2 NA TRBV5-4 CASSLSGWRGGPNEQFF TGTGCCAGCAGCTTGTCAGGGTGGCGGGGGGGCCCCAATGAGCAGTTCTTC
TRBJ1-1 NA once TRBV6-6 CASSFGGSTEAFF TGTGCCAGCAGTTTCGGGGGGAGCACTGAAGCTTTCTTT
TRBJ2-5 NA NA TRBV30 CAWSVLGAGYQETQYF TGTGCCTGGAGTGTACTCGGGGCTGGGTACCAAGAGACCCAGTACTTC
TRBJ2-5 TRBD1 NA TRBV7-7 CASSLGGQGVQETQYF TGTGCCAGCAGCTTAGGAGGACAGGGGGTCCAAGAGACCCAGTACTTC
TRBJ2-2 NA NA TRBV9 CASSVGLQGFLGGELFF TGTGCCAGCAGCGTGGGACTGCAGGGGTTTTTGGGCGGGGAGCTGTTTTTT
TRBJ1-5 TRBD1 NA TRBV4-2 CASSQGGADRINQPQHF TGTGCCAGCAGCCAAGGAGGGGCGGACAGGATAAATCAGCCCCAGCATTTT
TRBJ1-6 NA NA TRBV19 CASQTGDYNSPLHF TGTGCTTCCCAGACAGGTGATTATAATTCACCCCTCCACTTT
TRBJ2-3 TRBD1 NA TRBV7-9 CASSLDRGPADTQYF TGTGCCAGCAGCCTGGACAGGGGGCCTGCAGATACGCAGTATTTT
TRBJ1-6 TRBD1 NA TRBV5-4 CASSSGTGGPSTLHF TGTGCCAGCAGCTCCGGGACAGGAGGCCCTTCCACCCTCCACTTT
TRBJ1-2 TRBD1 few TRBV19 CASSKGQGVLYGYTF TGTGCCAGTAGTAAAGGACAGGGGGTGCTCTATGGCTACACCTTC
TRBJ1-6 NA NA TRBV11-1 CASSLGQPNSPLHF TGTGCCAGCAGCTTAGGGCAGCCTAATTCACCCCTCCACTTT
TRBJ2-5 TRBD2 NA TRBV6-5 CASSYSQRGPGTQYF TGTGCCAGCAGTTACTCCCAGCGGGGACCCGGGACCCAGTACTTC
TRBJ2-1 NA NA TRBV7-2 CASSLETAGEQFF TGTGCCAGCAGCTTAGAGACGGCGGGGGAGCAGTTCTTC
TRBJ1-2 NA NA TRBV5-1 CASSLTGTRDGYTF TGCGCCAGCAGCTTAACCGGGACAAGAGATGGCTACACCTTC
TRBJ2-7 NA once TRBV29-1 CSVEERESSYEQYF TGCAGCGTTGAAGAACGGGAGAGCTCCTACGAGCAGTACTTC
TRBJ2-7 TRBD1 once TRBV15 CATSRQIPGGAFSYEQYF TGTGCCACCAGCAGACAAATTCCAGGGGGCGCATTCTCCTACGAGCAGTACTTC
TRBJ2-1 TRBD2 NA TRBV7-3 CASSLISLPAGGQPYNEQFF TGTGCCAGCAGCTTAATAAGTCTTCCAGCGGGGGGGCAACCCTACAATGAGCAGTTCTTC
TRBJ1-1 NA NA TRBV5-1 CASSLGLTEAFF TGCGCCAGCAGCTTGGGCCTCACTGAAGCTTTCTTT
TRBJ2-3 NA NA TRBV5-4 CASSLNVPTDTQYF TGTGCCAGCAGCCTTAACGTTCCGACAGATACGCAGTATTTT
TRBJ2-1 TRBD2 NA TRBV4-3 CASSQDGTSGFSSYNEQFF TGCGCCAGCAGCCAAGATGGGACTAGCGGGTTTAGCTCCTACAATGAGCAGTTCTTC
TRBJ1-3 NA NA TRBV7-8 CASSTRANTYSGNTIYF TGTGCCAGCAGCACCCGGGCCAACACGTACTCTGGAAACACCATATATTTT
TRBJ1-1 NA NA TRBV5-8 CASSLEQGGTEAFF TGTGCCAGCAGCTTGGAACAGGGCGGCACTGAAGCTTTCTTT
TRBJ2-3 NA NA TRBV18 CASSGDLADHTQYF TGTGCCAGCTCCGGGGATTTGGCCGACCATACGCAGTATTTT
TRBJ2-7 NA NA TRBV25-1 CASSVSDGASYEQYF TGTGCCAGCAGTGTATCAGACGGGGCCTCCTACGAGCAGTACTTC
TRBJ2-2 TRBD2 NA TRBV6-5 CASRRGSTNTGELFF TGTGCCAGCAGGCGGGGGTCCACGAACACCGGGGAGCTGTTTTTT
TRBJ2-1 NA NA TRBV29-1 CSLPAPYNEQFF TGCAGCCTCCCGGCCCCTTACAATGAGCAGTTCTTC
TRBJ2-3 NA NA TRBV4-1 CASSQGGGTRATDTQYF TGCGCCAGCAGCCAAGGGGGCGGGACCCGTGCCACAGATACGCAGTATTTT
TRBJ2-1 NA NA TRBV7-2 CASSLAGVSSYNEQFF TGTGCCAGCAGCTTAGCCGGGGTGAGCTCCTACAATGAGCAGTTCTTC
TRBJ1-4 NA few TRBV7-2 CASSLRRTSEKLFF TGTGCCAGCAGCCTGCGACGGACATCGGAAAAACTGTTTTTT
TRBJ2-5 NA NA TRBV7-8 CASSLELGGRTSKETQYF TGTGCCAGCAGCTTAGAATTAGGGGGAAGGACTTCCAAAGAGACCCAGTACTTC
TRBJ2-3 NA NA TRBV5-1 CASSLAGARDTQYF TGCGCCAGCAGCTTGGCGGGGGCGAGGGATACGCAGTATTTT
TRBJ2-1 NA NA TRBV5-1 CASSQTAGTNNEQFF TGCGCCAGCAGCCAAACCGCGGGGACAAACAATGAGCAGTTCTTC